These T cell receptor beta chains were read from a single sample in a study of T-cell reconstitution after alpha-beta-depleted transplantation in children. MiXCR, applied by TCRdb to the PCR reads, yields one record per CDR3 protein. The sample records 360,000 or so distinct CDR3 sequences, over 20% being singletons. This material consisted of PBMCs from the stem cell graft donor, taken from the stem cell graft. The receptors come from a human donor who donated a stem cell graft to a child with acute myeloid leukemia. Both conserved end residues are part of each CDR3. Fields, in order: D gene, V gene, J gene, clone size, CDR3 DNA, CDR3 protein. The D gene is left open where the match is weak. A clone size is listed for some rows: how often the clone was seen (once, few, many), or a class if it is expanded.

.	TRBV20-1	TRBJ2-6	.	TGCAGTGCTACAACGGGACACCGCTCTGGGGCCAACGTCCTGACTTTC	CSATTGHRSGANVLTF
TRBD2	TRBV29-1	TRBJ2-3	once	TGCAGCGTTGCCGCTAGCGGGAGGACAGATACGCAGTATTTT	CSVAASGRTDTQYF
TRBD1	TRBV7-3	TRBJ1-1	.	TGTGCCAGCAGCCCCGGACAGGGGACGACTGAAGCTTTCTTT	CASSPGQGTTEAFF
.	TRBV3-1	TRBJ2-1	.	TGTGCCAGCAGCCAATCTCTAAGGGGTGAGCAGTTCTTC	CASSQSLRGEQFF
.	TRBV6-1	TRBJ2-7	.	TGTGCCAGCAGCCGCCTCGAAGTACCCTACGAGCAGTACTTC	CASSRLEVPYEQYF
.	TRBV20-1	TRBJ2-1	many	TGCAGTGCCGCTAGGGGGGGGGAGGAGCAGTTCTTC	CSAARGGEEQFF
TRBD1	TRBV29-1	TRBJ2-3	.	TGCAGCGTTGGAGTACAGGGGGCGAAAGATACGCAGTATTTT	CSVGVQGAKDTQYF
TRBD2	TRBV7-2	TRBJ2-1	many	TGTGCCAGCAGCTCGGGGGGACTAATGCTCAATGAGCAGTTCTTC	CASSSGGLMLNEQFF
TRBD1	TRBV20-1	TRBJ2-7	.	TGCAGTGCTAGAGATACCTACAGGGGGACAGGGTACGAGCAGTACTTC	CSARDTYRGTGYEQYF
.	TRBV15	TRBJ2-7	.	TGTGCCACCAGCCCGGGCGGTAGGCCCAAGCTGGATTCCTACGAGCAGTACTTC	CATSPGGRPKLDSYEQYF
.	TRBV12-3/TRBV12-4	TRBJ2-1	few	TGTGCCGTTCGGAAGGGGTACGTCAATGAGCAGTTCTTC	CAVRKGYVNEQFF
TRBD2	TRBV15	TRBJ2-3	.	TGTGCCACCAGCAGAGATAGTCCACGGGAGGGAACTACGCAGTATTTT	CATSRDSPREGTTQYF
.	TRBV13	TRBJ1-1	few	TGTGCCAGCAGCTTAGGAATCACTGAAGCTTTCTTT	CASSLGITEAFF
.	TRBV3-1	TRBJ2-2	.	TGTGCCAGCAGCCTTATAACTCAAGGCGGGGAGCTGTTTTTT	CASSLITQGGELFF
.	TRBV7-9	TRBJ2-7	.	TGTGCCAGCAGCTTTCAGGGACGTGACGAGCAGTACTTC	CASSFQGRDEQYF
TRBD2	TRBV7-9	TRBJ2-1	.	TGTGCCAGCAGCACGACTAGCGGGAGGGATTACAATGAGCAGTTCTTC	CASSTTSGRDYNEQFF
.	TRBV5-6	TRBJ2-1	once	TGTGCCAGCAGCTTGGAAGGGTACGGGTACAATGAGCAGTTCTTC	CASSLEGYGYNEQFF
TRBD2	TRBV6-5	TRBJ2-2	few	TGTGCCAGCAGTTTCACTAGCGGGAGGAACACCGGGGAGCTGTTTTTT	CASSFTSGRNTGELFF
.	TRBV9	TRBJ2-7	.	TGTGCCAGCAGCCCCCGAGAGCGGGTGGGCGAGCAGTACTTC	CASSPRERVGEQYF
TRBD2	TRBV10-3	TRBJ2-1	many	TGTGCCATCAGTGAGACTAGCGGGAGTTACAATGAGCAGTTCTTC	CAISETSGSYNEQFF
TRBD2	TRBV20-1	TRBJ2-5	many	TGCAGTGCCGCTCCCCCCACTAGCGGCCAAGAGACCCAGTACTTC	CSAAPPTSGQETQYF
TRBD1	TRBV6-1	TRBJ2-7	many	TGTGCCAGCAGTCCTGTCGGACAGGCCTACGAGCAGTACTTC	CASSPVGQAYEQYF
TRBD2	TRBV20-1	TRBJ2-5	.	TGCAGTGCTAGAGAAGGGTCTAGCGGGAGGGAGACCCAGTACTTC	CSAREGSSGRETQYF
.	TRBV5-1	TRBJ1-1	.	TGCGCCAGCAGTCCTCAAACCAGGAACACTGAAGCTTTCTTT	CASSPQTRNTEAFF
.	TRBV7-2	TRBJ1-2	few	TGTGCCAGCAGCTCGGATGGCTACACCTTC	CASSSDGYTF
.	TRBV9	TRBJ2-4	few	TGTGCCAGCAGCACCGGGCCCGATGCCAAAAACATTCAGTACTTC	CASSTGPDAKNIQYF
.	TRBV27	TRBJ2-1	.	TGTGCCAGCAGTTTCGGGCAGATCGATGAGCAGTTCTTC	CASSFGQIDEQFF
.	TRBV28	TRBJ2-5	.	TGTGCCAGCAGTTTACAGGGTGTTGAGACCCAGTACTTC	CASSLQGVETQYF
TRBD1	TRBV4-3	TRBJ1-2	few	TGCGCCAGCAGCCACCGACAGGGCAAGTTTGGCTACACCTTC	CASSHRQGKFGYTF
.	TRBV6-5	TRBJ2-7	many	TGTGCCAGCAGGAGCGACAACTACGAGCAGTACTTC	CASRSDNYEQYF